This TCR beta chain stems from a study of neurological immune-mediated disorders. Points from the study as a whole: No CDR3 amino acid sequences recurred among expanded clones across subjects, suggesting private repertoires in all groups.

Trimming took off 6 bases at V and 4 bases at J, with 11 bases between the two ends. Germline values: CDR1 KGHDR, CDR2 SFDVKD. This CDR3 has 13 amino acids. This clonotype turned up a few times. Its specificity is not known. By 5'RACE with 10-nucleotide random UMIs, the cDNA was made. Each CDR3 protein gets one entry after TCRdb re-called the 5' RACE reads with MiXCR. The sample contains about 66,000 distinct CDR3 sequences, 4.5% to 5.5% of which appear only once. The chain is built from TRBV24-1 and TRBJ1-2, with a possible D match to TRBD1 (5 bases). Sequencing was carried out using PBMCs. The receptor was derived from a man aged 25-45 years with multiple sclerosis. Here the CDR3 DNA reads TGTGCCACCAGTCGGGGGGAGATCTATGGCTACACCTTC. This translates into CATSRGEIYGYTF.